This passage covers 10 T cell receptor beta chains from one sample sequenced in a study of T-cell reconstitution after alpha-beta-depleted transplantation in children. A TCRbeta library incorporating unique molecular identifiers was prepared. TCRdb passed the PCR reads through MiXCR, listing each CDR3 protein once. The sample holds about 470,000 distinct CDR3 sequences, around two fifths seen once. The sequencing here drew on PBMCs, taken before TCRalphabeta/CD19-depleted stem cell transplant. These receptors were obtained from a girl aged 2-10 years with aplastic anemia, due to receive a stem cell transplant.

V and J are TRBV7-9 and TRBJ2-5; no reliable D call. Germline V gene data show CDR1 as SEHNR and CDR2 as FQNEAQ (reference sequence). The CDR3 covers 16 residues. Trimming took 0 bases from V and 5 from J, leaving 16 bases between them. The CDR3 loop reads CASSLAPPEWRETQYF. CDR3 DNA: TGTGCCAGCAGCTTAGCGCCTCCGGAATGGCGTGAGACCCAGTACTTC.

CDR3 DNA: TGCGCCAGCAGAAGACTAGCGGGGCTCCGAACCTACAATGAGCAGTTCTTC. This codes for CASRRLAGLRTYNEQFF. The chain combines TRBV5-1 with TRBJ2-1, with 11 bases lining up with TRBD2. The germline CDR1 and CDR2 sequences are SGHRS and YFSETQ. The CDR3 is 17 residues long. V lost 5 bases, J lost 2 bases, and 9 bases stayed unmatched.

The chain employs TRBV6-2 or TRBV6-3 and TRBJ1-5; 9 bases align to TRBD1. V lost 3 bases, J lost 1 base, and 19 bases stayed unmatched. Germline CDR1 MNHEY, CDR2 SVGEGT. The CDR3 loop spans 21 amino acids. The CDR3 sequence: CASSYILEGTGKVWSNQPQHF. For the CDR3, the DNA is TGTGCCAGCAGTTATATTTTGGAAGGGACAGGGAAGGTTTGGAGCAATCAGCCCCAGCATTTT.

The CDR3 coding sequence is TGCAGTGCTAGAGATCCCCGACAGATGGTTCGGGAGCAGTACTTC. This codes for CSARDPRQMVREQYF. This chain links TRBV20-1 with TRBJ2-7, with D possibly matching TRBD1 (5 bases). V lost 0 bases, J lost 7 bases, and 19 bases lay in between. The CDR3 runs 15 residues. Germline V gene sequence: CDR1 DFQATT, CDR2 SNEGSKA (reference sequence).

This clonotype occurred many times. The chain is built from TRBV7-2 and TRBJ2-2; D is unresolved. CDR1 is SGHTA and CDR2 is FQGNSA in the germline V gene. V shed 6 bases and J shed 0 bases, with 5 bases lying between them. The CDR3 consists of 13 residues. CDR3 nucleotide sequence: TGTGCCAGCAGACCTCCGAACACCGGGGAGCTGTTTTTT. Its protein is CASRPPNTGELFF.

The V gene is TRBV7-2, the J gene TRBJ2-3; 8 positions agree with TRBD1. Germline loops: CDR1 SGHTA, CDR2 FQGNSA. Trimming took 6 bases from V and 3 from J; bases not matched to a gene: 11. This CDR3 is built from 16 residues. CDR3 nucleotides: TGTGCCAGCAGGAAAATTGGACAGGGTCGGACAGATACGCAGTATTTT. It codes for CASRKIGQGRTDTQYF.

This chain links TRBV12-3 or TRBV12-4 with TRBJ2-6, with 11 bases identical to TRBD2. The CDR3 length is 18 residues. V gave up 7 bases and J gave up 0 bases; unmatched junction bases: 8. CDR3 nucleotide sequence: TGTGCCAGCACAACCTGGACTAGCGGGCCCTCTGGGGCCAACGTCCTGACTTTC. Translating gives CASTTWTSGPSGANVLTF.

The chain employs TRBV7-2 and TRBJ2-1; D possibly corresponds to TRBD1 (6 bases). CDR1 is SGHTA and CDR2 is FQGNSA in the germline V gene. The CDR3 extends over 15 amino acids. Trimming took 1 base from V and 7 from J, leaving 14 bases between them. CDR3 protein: CASSLVGGKGNEQFF. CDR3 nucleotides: TGTGCCAGCAGCTTAGTAGGGGGAAAAGGGAATGAGCAGTTCTTC.

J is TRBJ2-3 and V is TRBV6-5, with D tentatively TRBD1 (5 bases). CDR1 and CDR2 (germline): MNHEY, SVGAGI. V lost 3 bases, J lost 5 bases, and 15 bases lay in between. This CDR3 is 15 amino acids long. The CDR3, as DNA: TGTGCCAGCAGTTATGGGGCGGTTTTAGGAGATACGCAGTATTTT. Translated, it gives CASSYGAVLGDTQYF.

CDR3 coding DNA: TGTGCCAGCACCCCCAGAAAGGGGACAAATACGCAGTATTTT. Translated: CASTPRKGTNTQYF. The chain combines TRBV7-9 with TRBJ2-3, with D perhaps matching TRBD1 (6 bases). Germline CDR1 and CDR2: SEHNR and FQNEAQ (reference sequence). The CDR3 has 14 amino acids. The germline V and J ends were trimmed by 7 bases and 7 bases, with 18 bases remaining between them. The variable domain in full, with the rest retrieved from reference TRBV7-9 and TRBJ2-3, is DTGVSQNPRHKITKRGQNVTFRCDPISEHNRLYWYRQTLGQGPEFLTYFQNEAQLEKSRLLSDRFSAERPKGSFSTLEIQRTEQGDSAMYLCASTPRKGTNTQYFGPGTRLTVL.